Listed here is a single TCR beta chain. The data are from a study of blood T cell dynamics during melanoma immunotherapy. Described time point: week 3, after first cycle of checkpoint inhibitor. One draw preceded checkpoint blockade; another followed its first cycle at week 3. This CDR3 spans 15 amino acids. Trimming removed 4 bases from V and 2 bases from J, with 17 bases in between. Germline-derived CDR1 and CDR2 are SQVTM and ANQGSEA. Sequencing used immunoSEQ multiplex PCR; TCRdb keeps in-frame clones, though not all of them. Here the sample spans around 11,000 clones, 89% being singletons. This rearrangement joins TRBV29-1 to TRBJ2-5, with D perhaps TRBD1 or TRBD2 (5 bases each). This TCR was sampled from a human donor with melanoma. Sequencing used blood, obtained from a patient treated with checkpoint blockade. In DNA, the CDR3 is TGCAGCGTTGTAAGAGACGGGGCTTTACAAGAGACCCAGTACTTC. The encoded protein is CSVVRDGALQETQYF.